This TCR beta chain was captured in a study of T cells in localized non-small cell lung cancer. The CDR3 is 15 residues long. CDR1 is MNHEY, CDR2 SVGAGI, per germline. V gave up 0 bases and J gave up 9 bases, with 15 bases separating them. Profiled with immunoSEQ multiplex PCR; TCRdb holds only in-frame clones, not every one. Of approximately 41,000 clones listed, roughly 90% are singletons. Overall study findings and caveats: Appearances in adjacent lung were noted for a median roughly 50 of the top 100 tumor clones. Uninvolved adjacent lung had higher T cell clonality than tumor and all other tissues.

Concerning this clone itself: What it binds is not known.

This sample comprised PBMCs, obtained before any cancer treatment. This receptor was obtained from a woman aged 40 to 75 with stage II lung adenocarcinoma. J is TRBJ2-1 and V is TRBV6-5, with D possibly TRBD2 on 5 matching bases. Here the CDR3 DNA reads TGTGCCAGCAGTTACTCGATCGGACTCCTCGTTGAGCAGTTCTTC. Its translation: CASSYSIGLLVEQFF.